These T cell receptor beta chains were read from a single sample in a study of cytomegalovirus exposure and HLA in healthy donors. Libraries were prepared by immunoSEQ multiplex PCR; TCRdb keeps only in-frame clonotypes and omits some of them. The sample has around 70,000 clones, 78% seen once; the top ten hold over 7%. Sequenced input: PBMCs. The receptors come from a woman in her thirties or forties in good health and CMV-seropositive. The CDR3 runs from the conserved cysteine through the conserved F or W. The order of the fields is V gene, D gene, J gene, clone size, CDR3 protein, CDR3 DNA. The D gene is left open where the match is weak. The size entry is marked missing in some rows and otherwise reads once, few, many or a size class.

TRBV6-1	TRBD1	TRBJ2-7	-	CASKFGTGTYEQYF	TGTGCCAGCAAGTTTGGGACAGGGACCTACGAGCAGTACTTC
TRBV19	-	TRBJ1-5	-	CAKEEEDSSNQPQHF	TGTGCCAAAGAGGAGGAAGATTCTAGCAATCAGCCCCAGCATTTT
TRBV6-1	TRBD1	TRBJ1-6	-	CASSTLRGQDSPLHF	TGTGCCAGCAGTACACTCAGGGGACAGGATTCACCCCTCCACTTT
TRBV28	-	TRBJ1-5	-	CASSLALSHQPQHF	TGTGCCAGCAGTTTAGCCCTATCCCATCAGCCCCAGCATTTT
TRBV2	-	TRBJ1-2	few	CASRSGQLTDGYTF	TGTGCCAGCAGGAGTGGACAGTTGACGGATGGCTACACCTTC
TRBV21-1	-	TRBJ2-2	once	CASRQETGIRELFF	TGTGCCAGCAGGCAAGAAACAGGTATCAGGGAGCTGTTTTTT
TRBV7-3	TRBD1	TRBJ2-5	-	CASSRQGFHEETQYF	TGTGCCAGCAGCCGACAGGGCTTCCACGAAGAGACCCAGTACTTC
TRBV6-6	-	TRBJ1-4	-	CASVIPTKEGEKLFF	TGTGCCAGCGTTATCCCTACTAAGGAGGGTGAAAAACTGTTTTTT
TRBV21-1	-	TRBJ2-1	-	CASSKETSGGRNEQFF	TGTGCCAGCAGCAAGGAGACTAGCGGGGGCCGCAATGAGCAGTTCTTC
TRBV4-3	-	TRBJ1-1	-	CASSQDGARPSGTEAFF	TGCGCCAGCAGCCAAGATGGGGCGCGGCCTTCGGGCACTGAAGCTTTCTTT
TRBV5-4	-	TRBJ2-2	-	CASSLSPGVTGELFF	TGTGCCAGCAGCTTGTCCCCGGGGGTCACCGGGGAGCTGTTTTTT
TRBV7-8	-	TRBJ1-1	-	CASSKNSGRNTEAFF	TGTGCCAGCAGCAAAAACTCCGGGAGGAACACTGAAGCTTTCTTT
TRBV19	TRBD1	TRBJ1-5	-	CASSTGGGQPQHF	TGTGCCAGCTCTACAGGGGGAGGACAGCCCCAGCATTTT
TRBV5-4	-	TRBJ2-7	few	CASSPGQRTYEQYF	TGTGCCAGCAGCCCCGGACAGCGAACCTACGAGCAGTACTTC
TRBV2	-	TRBJ2-5	-	CASRVVEGKTQYF	TGTGCCAGCAGAGTAGTGGAGGGGAAAACCCAGTACTTC
TRBV11-2	-	TRBJ2-7	few	CASSLGVGGALEQYF	TGTGCCAGCAGCTTAGGTGTGGGGGGGGCGCTTGAGCAGTACTTC
TRBV6-5	TRBD1	TRBJ1-2	-	CASSRGQGYGYTF	TGTGCCAGCAGTCGGGGACAGGGCTATGGCTACACCTTC
TRBV5-1	TRBD1	TRBJ2-2	-	CASSLEAQGQTGELFF	TGCGCCAGCAGCTTGGAGGCGCAGGGACAGACCGGGGAGCTGTTTTTT
TRBV29-1	TRBD2	TRBJ2-2	few	CSVASRTRGYDGELFF	TGCAGCGTTGCCTCCCGGACTAGAGGATATGACGGGGAGCTGTTTTTT
TRBV10-3	-	TRBJ1-1	-	CASQGQNETFF	TGTGCCAGCCAAGGACAGAATGAAACTTTCTTT
TRBV13	-	TRBJ1-1	-	CASSLGGTAGTEAFF	TGTGCCAGCAGCTTAGGCGGGACGGCGGGGACTGAAGCTTTCTTT
TRBV6-6	-	TRBJ1-3	-	CASSYGHLSGNTIYF	TGTGCCAGCAGTTACGGACACCTCTCTGGAAACACCATATATTTT
TRBV6-5	-	TRBJ1-4	few	CASSSTGKLFF	TGTGCCAGCAGTTCTACGGGAAAACTGTTTTTT
TRBV28	-	TRBJ2-3	-	CASSLIVTDTQYF	TGTGCCAGCAGTTTGATAGTAACAGATACGCAGTATTTT
TRBV7-2	-	TRBJ1-1	once	CASSLVHGDTEAFF	TGTGCCAGCAGCTTAGTACACGGGGACACTGAAGCTTTCTTT
TRBV19	TRBD1	TRBJ1-5	-	CASSTLTGGSGNQPQHF	TGTGCCAGTAGTACCCTTACAGGGGGCTCGGGCAATCAGCCCCAGCATTTT
TRBV20-1	-	TRBJ1-1	few	CSASPPGRAFF	TGCAGTGCTAGTCCGCCTGGGAGGGCTTTCTTT
TRBV18	TRBD2	TRBJ2-1	-	CASSPELAGYNEQFF	TGTGCCAGCTCACCGGAACTAGCGGGGTACAATGAGCAGTTCTTC
TRBV15	TRBD2	TRBJ2-2	-	CATERGLAGLNTGELFF	TGTGCCACCGAAAGGGGGCTAGCGGGGCTGAACACCGGGGAGCTGTTTTTT
TRBV6-5	TRBD2	TRBJ2-1	-	CASHRGSGGNNEQFF	TGTGCCAGCCATCGGGGGAGCGGGGGGAACAATGAGCAGTTCTTC
TRBV5-4	-	TRBJ2-2	-	CASSLQNTGELFF	TGTGCCAGCAGCTTGCAGAACACCGGGGAGCTGTTTTTT
TRBV5-1	-	TRBJ2-5	-	CASSFSGSRETQYF	TGCGCCAGCAGCTTCAGCGGTTCGCGGGAGACCCAGTACTTC
TRBV28	TRBD2	TRBJ2-1	-	CASSLSDSGGAWEQFF	TGTGCCAGCAGTCTATCCGATAGCGGGGGGGCATGGGAGCAGTTCTTC
TRBV4-3	TRBD1	TRBJ2-2	-	CASSQVPPGQDTGELFF	TGCGCCAGCAGCCAAGTCCCGCCGGGACAGGACACCGGGGAGCTGTTTTTT
TRBV5-4	TRBD2	TRBJ2-7	-	CASSLGSGGYEQYF	TGTGCCAGCAGCTTGGGAAGCGGGGGGTACGAGCAGTACTTC
TRBV10-3	-	TRBJ2-5	-	CATNRGTDQETQYF	TGTGCCACCAACCGGGGGACGGACCAAGAGACCCAGTACTTC
TRBV11-3	-	TRBJ1-1	few	CASSLNARTEAFF	TGTGCCAGCAGCTTAAATGCTCGGACTGAAGCTTTCTTT
TRBV28	TRBD1	TRBJ2-7	-	CASGQGAGEQYF	TGTGCCAGCGGACAGGGGGCGGGTGAGCAGTACTTC
TRBV11-2	-	TRBJ2-5	-	CASSLYASQETQYF	TGTGCCAGCAGCTTATATGCGAGCCAAGAGACCCAGTACTTC
TRBV7-2	-	TRBJ1-3	few	CASSLGSAQGNTIYF	TGTGCCAGCAGCTTAGGCTCAGCACAGGGAAACACCATATATTTT